This TCR beta chain was obtained from a study of blood T cells in healthy people across ages. With regard to this clonotype: What it binds is not known.

Overall study results and limits: It was held that diversity estimates obtained from one million T cells represented underestimates.

A second PCR of roughly 7 to 11 cycles used a sample-barcoded 5' primer and a J-beta primer mix. TCRdb processed the 5' RACE reads anew with MiXCR; each CDR3 protein has one entry. The table has about 680,000 distinct CDR3 sequences, around 45% seen once. The donors, healthy Caucasians from Russia, were aged roughly 6 to 95. The TCR originated in a woman aged 60-75 years in good health. Sequenced material: blood.

CDR3 sequence: CASSWGPTSAGYEQYF. CDR3 bases: TGCGCCAGCAGCTGGGGGCCGACTAGCGCCGGCTACGAGCAGTACTTC. The chain employs TRBV5-1 and TRBJ2-7; 8 bases fit TRBD2. V dropped 3 bases and J dropped 3; count of bases not matched to a gene: 11. CDR1 and CDR2 from the germline V gene are SGHRS and YFSETQ. The CDR3 consists of 16 residues.